A selection of T cell receptor beta chains follows, all from one sample in a study of shared clonotypes between healthy human individuals. Libraries were prepared by immunoSEQ multiplex PCR; TCRdb keeps only in-frame clonotypes and omits some of them. This table holds about 1.5 million clones, around 95% found once. The specimen sequenced was naive CD4+ T cells sorted from blood. The source is a man younger than 40 in good health. Both conserved end residues are part of each CDR3. D genes are given only for firm matches. The size of a clone is reported for some rows only, either as once, few or many, or as a class for expanded clones.

d_call	v_call	cdr3_length	j_call	clone_size	cdr3_aa
.	TRBV28	13	TRBJ2-6	.	CASSYPGANVLTF
TRBD2	TRBV19	15	TRBJ2-2	.	CASSLRLATTGELFF
.	TRBV9	16	TRBJ2-3	.	CASSVDGRVSTDTQYF
TRBD1	TRBV27	16	TRBJ1-2	.	CASSLGRDRAYYGYTF
.	TRBV9	13	TRBJ1-1	once	CASSVSPNTEAFF
.	TRBV28	14	TRBJ2-1	.	CASSFVGLKNEQFF
.	TRBV2	15	TRBJ2-1	once	CASSSRLGSYNEQFF
.	TRBV5-1	15	TRBJ1-1	.	CASSRVGLGSTEAFF
.	TRBV7-6	18	TRBJ2-1	once	CASSTAKGGTPSYNEQFF
.	TRBV21-1	17	TRBJ2-1	once	CASSKALGQGSSNEQFF
.	TRBV28	16	TRBJ2-7	.	CASSLRKRTSPYEQYF
.	TRBV2	12	TRBJ2-3	.	CASSGLLTTQYF
.	TRBV28	14	TRBJ2-6	.	CASSLSAGANVLTF
TRBD1	TRBV2	16	TRBJ1-5	.	CASRPDRGLRNQPQHF
TRBD1	TRBV19	14	TRBJ1-5	.	CASRQGASNQPQHF
TRBD2	TRBV28	13	TRBJ2-5	.	CASTAGGRKTQYF
.	TRBV4-2	15	TRBJ2-3	.	CASSEGLLPADTQYF
TRBD2	TRBV11-2	19	TRBJ2-1	.	CASSSFSRVGLAGVGEQFF
TRBD2	TRBV7-2	15	TRBJ2-3	.	CASSSSGRAEDTQYF
TRBD2	TRBV5-3	16	TRBJ2-1	.	CARSLTWTSGRDEQFF
TRBD1	TRBV27	13	TRBJ2-7	once	CASAQGATYEQYF
.	TRBV6-5	16	TRBJ2-1	.	CASSYVAGINYNEQFF
.	TRBV4-3	16	TRBJ2-1	.	CASSQDVRGGSDEQFF
TRBD1	TRBV27	15	TRBJ1-4	.	CASSTRQGVNEKLFF
TRBD2	TRBV5-4	17	TRBJ2-1	.	CASSPTRTSGKYNEQFF
TRBD2	TRBV5-1	15	TRBJ2-7	once	CASTWGTSGWNEQYF
.	TRBV5-4	15	TRBJ2-2	.	CASSDHKGAAGELFF
.	TRBV9	14	TRBJ1-3	.	CASSVFVSGNTIYF
TRBD2	TRBV18	16	TRBJ2-1	.	CASSPPNGLALNEQFF
.	TRBV6-5	14	TRBJ2-6	.	CASSSPAGANVLTF
.	TRBV4-1	20	TRBJ1-1	.	CASSLIIIGFQGRMNTEAFF
TRBD2	TRBV7-2	13	TRBJ2-3	once	CASKTSPQDTQYF
.	TRBV15	13	TRBJ1-2	.	CATSRDMLYGYTF
TRBD1	TRBV18	14	TRBJ2-5	.	CASSPLDRQETQYF
.	TRBV11-1	16	TRBJ2-2	.	CASSLDGGMNTGELFF
TRBD1	TRBV5-8	16	TRBJ2-5	.	CASSPYRGPTQETQYF
.	TRBV5-4	15	TRBJ1-1	once	CASSLLRGTNTEAFF
.	TRBV5-1	13	TRBJ1-2	.	CASSLGLGGGYTF
.	TRBV11-3	14	TRBJ1-2	.	CASSPGGDNYGYTF
TRBD2	TRBV4-2	19	TRBJ2-1	.	CASSQDLAGGGSTYNEQFF
TRBD2	TRBV5-1	15	TRBJ2-1	.	CASSTGLAGGNEQFF
TRBD2	TRBV12-5	19	TRBJ2-5	.	CASGWASGTSGFGSETQYF
.	TRBV6-6	14	TRBJ2-7	.	CASSTLGGGHEQYF